Below are 28 T cell receptor beta chains sequenced from a single sample in a study of technical replicates of blood from a few donors. Using immunoSEQ multiplex PCR, the repertoire was profiled, and TCRdb retains in-frame clones only, with some absent. The sample consists of approximately 52,000 clones, around 84% of them appearing once. The specimen was PBMCs. Receptors were obtained from a human donor in good health. Some clones in this sample may be carry-over from other donors' samples.

The chain combines TRBV30 with TRBJ2-1; D not certain. The CDR3 runs 14 residues. Germline CDR1 and CDR2: GTSNPN and SVGIG (reference sequence). Trimming took off 1 base at V and 0 bases at J, with 7 bases between the two ends. CDR3 loop: CAWSGSSSYNEQFF. The CDR3 DNA reads as TGTGCCTGGAGTGGGTCCAGCTCCTACAATGAGCAGTTCTTC.

The rearrangement uses TRBV9 and TRBJ2-2; tentative D call: TRBD2 (7 bases). The V gene lost 0 bases and the J gene lost 5 bases, with 20 bases spanning the gap. The CDR3 consists of 18 residues. In germline, CDR1 is SGDLS, CDR2 YYNGEE. CDR3 sequence (DNA): TGTGCCAGCAGCGTAGCTACGGGTCGGGGGGCCCGAACCGGGGAGCTGTTTTTT. Encoded protein: CASSVATGRGARTGELFF.

The CDR3 DNA follows: TGTGCCAGTAGTATAGGATTCGGGAATGAGCAGTTCTTC. Translation: CASSIGFGNEQFF. The J gene is TRBJ2-1, the V gene TRBV19; D is unresolved. The CDR3 length is 13 residues. V was trimmed by 1 base and J by 7 bases, leaving 8 bases between them. CDR1 LNHDA and CDR2 SQIVND come from the germline V gene (reference sequence).

This chain joins TRBV14 and TRBJ2-2, with D possibly matching TRBD2 (7 bases). Trimming pared 4 bases from V and 0 bases from J, leaving 12 bases between. The germline CDR1 and CDR2 sequences are SGHDN and FVKESK. There are 16 residues in the CDR3. The CDR3 protein is CASSRGGGANTGELFF. CDR3 bases: TGTGCCAGCAGCCGGGGCGGGGGCGCGAACACCGGGGAGCTGTTTTTT.

In this sample, this clone turned up once. This chain connects TRBV25-1 to TRBJ1-2; 7 nucleotides align to TRBD1. Germline V gives CDR1 MGHDK, CDR2 SYGVNS. The CDR3 is made up of 15 amino acids. V dropped 5 bases and J dropped 6; count of bases not matched to a gene: 12. The CDR3 loop is CASSLMTGRSDGYTF. The CDR3 DNA reads TGTGCCAGCAGTCTAATGACAGGGCGGTCTGATGGCTACACCTTC.

The gene calls are TRBV30 and TRBJ1-3; D not certain. This CDR3 is built from 14 residues. Trimming pared 3 bases from V and 3 bases from J, leaving 12 bases between. Germline V lookup: CDR1 GTSNPN, CDR2 SVGIG (reference sequence). CDR3 sequence reads: CAWRPPYSGNTIYF. In nucleotides, the CDR3 is TGTGCCTGGAGACCCCCGTATAGTGGAAACACCATATATTTT.

The rearrangement links TRBV2 to TRBJ2-7; a possible D gene is TRBD1 (6 bases). With 1 base removed from V and 5 bases from J, the gap between germline ends came to 15 bases. This CDR3 comprises 15 residues. The germline gives CDR1 SNHLY, CDR2 FYNNEI. The CDR3 spells CASSEVTGKLHEQYF. DNA for the CDR3: TGTGCCAGCAGTGAAGTAACAGGGAAGTTACACGAGCAGTACTTC.

J is TRBJ1-6 and V is TRBV25-1; 7 nucleotides align to TRBD1. The CDR3 extends over 16 amino acids. Germline trimming cut 4 bases from V and 7 bases from J; bases unmatched to any gene: 10. Germline values: CDR1 MGHDK, CDR2 SYGVNS. DNA for the CDR3: TGTGCCAGCAGTGCCCTAGGACAGGCATCCAATTCACCCCTCCACTTT. It encodes CASSALGQASNSPLHF. The full variable domain, with the rest looked up from reference TRBV25-1 and TRBJ1-6, is EADIYQTPRYLVIGTGKKITLECSQTMGHDKMYWYQQDPGMELHLIHYSYGVNSTEKGDLSSESTVSRIRTEHFPLTLESARPSHTSQYLCASSALGQASNSPLHFGNGTRLTVT.

This clone has only a few counts. J is TRBJ1-1 and V is TRBV6-1; 7 nucleotides agree with TRBD1. The CDR3 is 15 residues long. With V trimmed by 7 bases and J by 1 base, 9 bases remained unmatched. From germline, CDR1 is MNHNS and CDR2 SASEGT. In nucleotides, the CDR3 is TGTGCCAGCACCGCGGGAAGACAGGGGAACACTGAAGCTTTCTTT. Translated, it gives CASTAGRQGNTEAFF.

J is TRBJ1-2 and V is TRBV10-3; D ambiguous. V was clipped by 0 bases and J by 11 bases, with 19 bases between them. The CDR3 is 15 amino acids. Germline values: CDR1 ENHRY, CDR2 SYGVKD. CDR3 amino acids: CAISESTLPHSLYTF. The CDR3 DNA sequence: TGTGCCATCAGTGAGTCTACTTTACCCCACAGTTTGTACACCTTC.

The chain recombines TRBV27 with TRBJ1-2, with 7 bases matching TRBD1. The CDR3 totals 17 residues. J was trimmed by 2 bases and V by 2 bases; bases with no gene match: 11. Per the germline V gene, CDR1 is MNHEY and CDR2 is SMNVEV (reference sequence). CDR3 DNA sequence: TGTGCCAGCAGTTTAGCAGGACAGGCATCAGGGAACTATGGCTACACCTTC. Residues: CASSLAGQASGNYGYTF.

CDR3 sequence reads: CASTLSSYNSPLHF. The CDR3 nucleotides read TGTGCCAGCACCCTCAGCTCCTATAATTCACCCCTCCACTTT. J is TRBJ1-6 and V is TRBV7-8; D gene ambiguous. Germline CDR1 reads SGHVS; CDR2 reads FQNEAQ. Trimming took off 7 bases at V and 0 bases at J, with 7 bases between the two ends. The CDR3 has 14 residues.

This chain connects TRBV5-8 to TRBJ2-7; TRBD1 matches 9 bases. The CDR3 loop spans 14 amino acids. The germline gives CDR1 SGHTS, CDR2 YDEGEE. V lost 3 bases to trimming and J lost 6 bases; unmatched junction nucleotides: 7. The CDR3 region has the DNA TGTGCCAGCAGCTGGGGGGGACAGGGTGTCGAGCAGTACTTC. It encodes CASSWGGQGVEQYF.

This rearrangement joins TRBV29-1 to TRBJ1-2, with TRBD1 matching over 8 bases. The CDR3 runs 16 residues. The germline gives CDR1 SQVTM, CDR2 ANQGSEA. Trimming removed 6 bases from V and 4 bases from J; junction bases left unmatched: 16. The CDR3 sequence is CSVLDREKGIVYGYTF. The CDR3 coding sequence is TGCAGCGTCTTGGACAGGGAAAAGGGGATAGTCTATGGCTACACCTTC.

The chain is built from TRBV4-2 and TRBJ2-6, with TRBD2 matching 7 bases. There are 18 residues in the CDR3. The V segment lost 4 bases and the J segment 0 bases; nucleotides outside the gene matches: 9. Germline V gene lookup returns CDR1 LGHNA and CDR2 YNFKEQ. The chain's CDR3 is CASSPETSQSSGANVLTF. CDR3 coding DNA: TGTGCCAGCAGCCCGGAGACTAGCCAGAGCTCTGGGGCCAACGTCCTGACTTTC.

The chain combines TRBV7-7 with TRBJ2-2; weak D call: TRBD2 (7 bases). The CDR3 consists of 16 residues. The germline V and J ends were trimmed by 1 base and 0 bases, with 9 bases remaining between them. Per germline, CDR1 SSHAT and CDR2 FNYEAQ (reference sequence). The CDR3 DNA follows: TGTGCCAGCAGCTTAGGCGGGGGCACGAACACCGGGGAGCTGTTTTTT. This gives the protein CASSLGGGTNTGELFF.

The chain carries TRBV19 and TRBJ2-6; 7 nucleotides line up with TRBD2. V shed 4 bases, J shed 0 bases, and the junction held 0 bases outside the gene matches. CDR1 and CDR2 (germline): LNHDA, SQIVND (reference sequence). The CDR3 covers 15 residues. CDR3 sequence: CASSRGGSGANVLTF. In DNA form, the CDR3 reads TGTGCCAGTAGTAGGGGGGGCTCTGGGGCCAACGTCCTGACTTTC. The variable domain in full, completed from reference TRBV19 and TRBJ2-6, reads DGGITQSPKYLFRKEGQNVTLSCEQNLNHDAMYWYRQDPGQGLRLIYYSQIVNDFQKGDIAEGYSVSREKKESFPLTVTSAQKNPTAFYLCASSRGGSGANVLTFGAGSRLTVL.

This clone has a single count. The chain has TRBV29-1 and TRBJ2-5; 8 positions agree with TRBD1. V gave up 7 bases and J gave up 7 bases; unmatched junction bases: 14. CDR3 length: 14 amino acids. Germline CDR1 and CDR2: SQVTM and ANQGSEA. The CDR3, as DNA: TGCAGCGCCGAGACCGGCCAGGGGGCTGTGACCCAGTACTTC. This codes for CSAETGQGAVTQYF.

J is TRBJ2-2 and V is TRBV7-3, with 9 bases identical to TRBD2. This CDR3 region has 15 residues. Germline V gene lookup returns CDR1 SGHTA and CDR2 FQGTGA. With 4 bases clipped from V and 5 bases from J, the junction kept 5 bases outside the gene matches. DNA for the CDR3: TGTGCCAGCAGCTCGGCGGGGGGGAGGACCGGGGAGCTGTTTTTT. It translates to CASSSAGGRTGELFF.

The V gene is TRBV9, the J gene TRBJ2-1; 15 nucleotides align to TRBD2. The length of the CDR3 is 16 residues. From germline, CDR1 is SGDLS and CDR2 YYNGEE. The J segment lost 8 bases and the V segment lost 3 bases, leaving 6 bases of the junction unmatched. CDR3 loop: CASSEGLAGGEHEQFF. As DNA, the CDR3 is TGTGCCAGCAGCGAGGGACTAGCGGGAGGTGAGCATGAGCAGTTCTTC.

The V and J genes are TRBV30 and TRBJ2-1; TRBD2 aligns across 10 bases. Trimming took 7 bases from V and 8 from J; bases not matched to a gene: 14. This CDR3 has 15 residues. Per the germline V gene, CDR1 is GTSNPN and CDR2 is SVGIG (reference sequence). In nucleotides, the CDR3 is TGTGCCTTCTACCGAGGACTAGCGGATGTTGATGAGCAGTTCTTC. Translation: CAFYRGLADVDEQFF.

The J gene is TRBJ1-1, the V gene TRBV6-4, with 9 nucleotides matching TRBD1. The germline V gene encodes CDR1 MRHNA and CDR2 SNTAGT. CDR3 length: 13 amino acids. The V gene end was trimmed by 8 bases and the J gene end by 5 bases; junction bases not matched to a gene: 6. CDR3 nucleotide sequence: TGTGCCAGCCGGGACAGGGCCGATACTGAAGCTTTCTTT. Translated, it gives CASRDRADTEAFF.

Only a few counts were recorded for this clone. This chain links TRBV15 with TRBJ1-2, with D possibly being TRBD1 (6 bases). V was cut by 8 bases and J by 6 bases, with 16 bases left in between. Germline lookup yields CDR1 LNHNV and CDR2 YYDKDF (reference sequence). The CDR3 consists of 13 residues. The CDR3 loop is CATYNKGGHGYTF. In nucleotides, the CDR3 is TGTGCCACCTACAACAAAGGGGGACATGGCTACACCTTC.

The chain uses TRBV2 and TRBJ1-2; unclear D gene. The germline V gene encodes CDR1 SNHLY and CDR2 FYNNEI. The CDR3 is made up of 13 amino acids. The ends were cut back, 6 bases at V and 4 bases at J, with 12 bases in the middle. The CDR3 coding sequence is TGTGCCAGCAGAATACTTCTTGGCTATGGCTACACCTTC. As protein: CASRILLGYGYTF.

The rearrangement joins TRBV15 to TRBJ1-3, with a weak D call TRBD1 (6 bases). V gave up 0 bases and J gave up 4 bases, with 10 bases separating them. CDR1 and CDR2 from the germline V gene are LNHNV and YYDKDF (reference sequence). The CDR3 runs to 15 residues. The CDR3 DNA sequence: TGTGCCACCAGCAGAGATTCGACAGGAGGAAACACCATATATTTT. Protein: CATSRDSTGGNTIYF.

The chain couples TRBV2 to TRBJ1-5, with D possibly matching TRBD1 (6 bases). With 5 bases removed from V and 5 bases from J, the gap between germline ends came to 7 bases. CDR1 SNHLY and CDR2 FYNNEI come from the germline V gene. CDR3 length equals 12 residues. The CDR3 loop reads CASSRTDQPQHF. The CDR3 bases are TGTGCCAGCAGTCGGACAGATCAGCCCCAGCATTTT.

This clone was recorded a few times. This rearrangement joins TRBV7-2 to TRBJ2-7, with a tentative D call TRBD1 (5 bases). Trimming pared 1 base from V and 5 bases from J, leaving 12 bases between. From germline, CDR1 is SGHTA and CDR2 FQGNSA. This CDR3 is built from 14 residues. DNA of the CDR3: TGTGCCAGCAGCTTAGTGGCTAGGGGCAACGAGCAGTACTTC. Protein: CASSLVARGNEQYF.

This chain connects TRBV7-2 to TRBJ2-7, with 10 bases identical to TRBD2. After removal of 5 bases from V and 7 bases from J, the junction contained 11 bases not matched to a gene. CDR3 length equals 15 residues. Germline-derived CDR1 and CDR2 are SGHTA and FQGNSA. CDR3 amino acids: CASSPSSSGSGEQYF. The CDR3 coding sequence is TGTGCCAGCAGCCCTTCTTCTAGCGGGAGTGGTGAGCAGTACTTC.